A few counts support the clone carrying this T cell receptor (beta chain). Profiled with immunoSEQ multiplex PCR; TCRdb holds only in-frame clones, not every one. There are under 250,000 clones in the sample; roughly 89% occur only once, and 3.5% to 4% lies in the top ten. The data belong to a study of blood T cell repertoires in COVID-19. The sample consisted of PBMCs or T cells enriched from blood (not recorded which). The TCR was taken from a woman in her 30s with acute COVID-19.

CDR3 loop: CSASGTSGAFTDTQYF. Written as DNA, the CDR3 is TGCAGTGCTAGTGGGACTAGCGGGGCGTTCACAGATACGCAGTATTTT. The J gene is TRBJ2-3, the V gene TRBV20-1; 13 bases align to TRBD2. CDR3 length: 16 amino acids. The germline V gene has CDR1 DFQATT and CDR2 SNEGSKA (reference sequence). V dropped 3 bases and J dropped 2; count of bases not matched to a gene: 5.